A selection of T cell receptor beta chains follows, all from one sample in a study of blood T cell repertoires in COVID-19. Here immunoSEQ multiplex PCR was the method, and the copy in TCRdb shows in-frame clones only, minus some. The table shows approximately 210,000 clones, with more than 70% occurring only once. Sequenced input: peripheral blood. Receptors originate from a human donor in a cohort sampled during active COVID-19. Each CDR3 is given with its conserved first and last residue. Fields, in order: clone size, V gene, CDR3 length, J gene, D gene, CDR3 protein, CDR3 DNA. D genes are given only for firm matches. Size is omitted from some rows. Given values are once, few, many or a class for expanded clones.

NA	TRBV24-1	14	TRBJ2-2	TRBD1	CATSDMTGAGELFF	TGTGCCACCAGTGATATGACAGGGGCCGGGGAGCTGTTTTTT
NA	TRBV18	15	TRBJ1-5	TRBD1	CASSPGTGDRQPQHF	TGTGCCAGCTCACCAGGGACAGGGGACAGGCAGCCCCAGCATTTT
NA	TRBV7-6	13	TRBJ2-7	TRBD1	CASSPGTGVEQYF	TGTGCCAGCAGCCCCGGGACAGGGGTCGAGCAGTACTTC
few	TRBV12-3/TRBV12-4	12	TRBJ2-7	NA	CASSSRHFKQYF	TGTGCCAGCAGTTCGCGGCACTTTAAGCAGTACTTC
NA	TRBV9	18	TRBJ2-2	TRBD2	CASSVALAGGPRTGELFF	TGTGCCAGCAGCGTAGCTCTAGCGGGAGGGCCTCGCACCGGGGAGCTGTTTTTT
NA	TRBV11-2	14	TRBJ1-1	NA	CASSLGQANTEAFF	TGTGCCAGCAGCTTAGGACAGGCGAACACTGAAGCTTTCTTT
NA	TRBV28	14	TRBJ1-2	TRBD1	CASSLNRGSYSYTF	TGTGCCAGCAGTTTGAACAGGGGGTCGTACTCCTACACCTTC
NA	TRBV7-6	16	TRBJ1-6	NA	CASSPESPLNNSPLHF	TGTGCCAGCAGCCCCGAGTCGCCCTTAAATAATTCACCCCTCCACTTT
NA	TRBV19	14	TRBJ2-7	NA	CASSMTRAAYEQYF	TGTGCCAGTAGTATGACTCGCGCTGCCTACGAGCAGTACTTC
NA	TRBV7-2	13	TRBJ1-2	NA	CASSLNREGGYTF	TGTGCCAGCAGCTTAAACAGGGAGGGCGGCTACACCTTC
once	TRBV29-1	14	TRBJ2-2	TRBD1	CSGGTGVGTGELFF	TGCAGCGGCGGGACAGGGGTGGGCACCGGGGAGCTGTTTTTT
NA	TRBV19	13	TRBJ1-1	NA	CASSIDTTTEAFF	TGTGCCAGTAGTATTGACACCACCACTGAAGCTTTCTTT
NA	TRBV24-1	14	TRBJ1-2	NA	CATSDPDKSYGYTF	TGTGCCACCAGTGACCCGGACAAAAGCTATGGCTACACCTTC
NA	TRBV24-1	12	TRBJ2-1	NA	CATSDSRDEQFF	TGTGCCACCAGTGACTCGAGGGATGAGCAGTTCTTC
NA	TRBV15	15	TRBJ2-5	NA	CATSRDAAGGETQYF	TGTGCCACCAGCAGAGATGCAGCAGGAGGGGAGACCCAGTACTTC
NA	TRBV12-1	12	TRBJ2-2	NA	CASRPGNGELFF	TGTGCCAGCCGCCCGGGGAACGGGGAGCTGTTTTTT
once	TRBV6-1	14	TRBJ2-3	NA	CASSEVGGADTQYF	TGTGCCAGCAGTGAAGTCGGAGGGGCGGATACGCAGTATTTT
NA	TRBV11-3	13	TRBJ2-2	NA	CASSLAGPGELFF	TGTGCCAGCAGCTTAGCAGGTCCCGGGGAGCTGTTTTTT
NA	TRBV15	13	TRBJ1-5	NA	CATSAQRIQPQHF	TGTGCCACCAGCGCGCAGAGGATTCAGCCCCAGCATTTT
NA	TRBV3-1/TRBV3-2	14	TRBJ2-1	NA	CASSQGQGRTEQFF	TGTGCCAGCAGCCAAGGGCAGGGGCGTACTGAGCAGTTCTTC
NA	TRBV12-3/TRBV12-4	13	TRBJ2-7	TRBD2	CASSFLGGGEQYF	TGTGCCAGCAGCTTCTTGGGCGGGGGCGAGCAGTACTTC
once	TRBV6-4	14	TRBJ2-7	NA	CASSDAGHHYEQYF	TGTGCCAGCAGTGACGCCGGACACCACTACGAGCAGTACTTC
NA	TRBV28	17	TRBJ1-5	NA	CASSSNPSLRTNQPQHF	TGTGCCAGCAGTAGCAACCCCTCGCTTAGAACCAATCAGCCCCAGCATTTT
NA	TRBV10-3	14	TRBJ1-1	NA	CAIRDTVENTEAFF	TGTGCCATCAGGGACACAGTCGAGAACACTGAAGCTTTCTTT
NA	TRBV3-1/TRBV3-2	15	TRBJ1-6	TRBD1	CASGRGDRVGSPLHF	TGTGCCAGCGGAAGAGGGGACAGGGTAGGCTCACCCCTCCACTTT
NA	TRBV29-1	13	TRBJ2-2	TRBD1	CSAGTGNTGELFF	TGCAGCGCTGGGACAGGGAACACCGGGGAGCTGTTTTTT
once	TRBV19	16	TRBJ2-2	NA	CASSMWSPPNTGELFF	TGTGCCAGTAGTATGTGGAGTCCCCCGAACACCGGGGAGCTGTTTTTT
NA	TRBV6-5	15	TRBJ1-2	TRBD1	CASSRTGGAYPGYTF	TGTGCCAGCAGCAGGACAGGGGGCGCCTATCCTGGCTACACCTTC
NA	TRBV5-5	16	TRBJ2-7	NA	CASSLGFEGGGYEQYF	TGTGCCAGCAGCTTGGGCTTTGAAGGGGGTGGTTACGAGCAGTACTTC
NA	TRBV10-3	15	TRBJ1-5	TRBD1	CAAGTGGKQAKPQHF	TGTGCCGCCGGGACAGGGGGGAAGCAGGCGAAGCCCCAGCATTTT
many	TRBV5-4	15	TRBJ1-2	TRBD1	CASSLDGGQGEGYTF	TGTGCCAGCAGCTTGGATGGGGGACAGGGGGAAGGCTACACCTTC
NA	TRBV4-3	15	TRBJ2-3	NA	CASSQDRGGTDTQYF	TGCGCCAGCAGCCAAGACAGGGGTGGCACAGATACGCAGTATTTT
NA	TRBV3-1/TRBV3-2	14	TRBJ2-7	TRBD1	CASSPPGQSYEQYF	TGTGCCAGCAGCCCACCGGGACAGTCCTACGAGCAGTACTTC
NA	TRBV3-1/TRBV3-2	16	TRBJ1-1	NA	CASSRWGGGQGTEAFF	TGTGCCAGCAGCCGTTGGGGAGGGGGGCAAGGAACTGAAGCTTTCTTT
NA	TRBV6-5	14	TRBJ2-5	NA	CASSQGALRETQYF	TGTGCCAGCAGCCAAGGGGCGTTGCGGGAGACCCAGTACTTC
NA	TRBV11-2	16	TRBJ2-7	TRBD2	CASSLGSVGLAREQYF	TGTGCCAGCAGCTTAGGGTCCGTGGGACTAGCGAGGGAGCAGTACTTC
NA	TRBV5-1	15	TRBJ2-2	TRBD2	CASSRGGRASGELFF	TGCGCCAGCAGCCGAGGCGGGAGGGCCTCCGGGGAGCTGTTTTTT
NA	TRBV5-5	15	TRBJ2-7	TRBD1	CASSLGQGIYYEQYF	TGTGCCAGCAGCCTGGGACAGGGGATTTACTACGAGCAGTACTTC
NA	TRBV6-2/TRBV6-3	15	TRBJ1-2	NA	CASSSGRGENYGYTF	TGTGCCAGCAGCAGTGGCAGGGGCGAAAACTATGGCTACACCTTC